The present entry profiles one T cell receptor (beta chain) with its context. Its specificity is unknown. The CDR3 spans 17 residues. J gave up 5 bases and V 5 bases, and 16 bases lay outside the gene matches. Germline V gene lookup returns CDR1 SGHTA and CDR2 FQGNSA. These data are taken from a study of T cell responses to AZD1222 COVID-19 vaccine. Study-wide results and caveats: CD4 TCRs covered the whole spike, strongest at regions 160-218 and 743-854. A mostly white British donor set with more females was recruited, and clonal diversity was possibly underestimated.

This table comes from immunoSEQ multiplex PCR, and its TCRdb copy is limited to in-frame clones, with some not included. Of about 83,000 clones listed, roughly 86% were seen once; the top ten hold about 8.7%. The material sequenced was peripheral blood, taken on day 0 of AZD1222 vaccination. This chain uses TRBV7-2 with TRBJ2-5; TRBD2 matches 8 bases. This TCR was sampled from an adult in good health. The CDR3 sequence is CASSPTLGRGGLETQYF. CDR3 DNA: TGTGCCAGCAGCCCGACCTTAGGCCGGGGGGGATTGGAGACCCAGTACTTC.